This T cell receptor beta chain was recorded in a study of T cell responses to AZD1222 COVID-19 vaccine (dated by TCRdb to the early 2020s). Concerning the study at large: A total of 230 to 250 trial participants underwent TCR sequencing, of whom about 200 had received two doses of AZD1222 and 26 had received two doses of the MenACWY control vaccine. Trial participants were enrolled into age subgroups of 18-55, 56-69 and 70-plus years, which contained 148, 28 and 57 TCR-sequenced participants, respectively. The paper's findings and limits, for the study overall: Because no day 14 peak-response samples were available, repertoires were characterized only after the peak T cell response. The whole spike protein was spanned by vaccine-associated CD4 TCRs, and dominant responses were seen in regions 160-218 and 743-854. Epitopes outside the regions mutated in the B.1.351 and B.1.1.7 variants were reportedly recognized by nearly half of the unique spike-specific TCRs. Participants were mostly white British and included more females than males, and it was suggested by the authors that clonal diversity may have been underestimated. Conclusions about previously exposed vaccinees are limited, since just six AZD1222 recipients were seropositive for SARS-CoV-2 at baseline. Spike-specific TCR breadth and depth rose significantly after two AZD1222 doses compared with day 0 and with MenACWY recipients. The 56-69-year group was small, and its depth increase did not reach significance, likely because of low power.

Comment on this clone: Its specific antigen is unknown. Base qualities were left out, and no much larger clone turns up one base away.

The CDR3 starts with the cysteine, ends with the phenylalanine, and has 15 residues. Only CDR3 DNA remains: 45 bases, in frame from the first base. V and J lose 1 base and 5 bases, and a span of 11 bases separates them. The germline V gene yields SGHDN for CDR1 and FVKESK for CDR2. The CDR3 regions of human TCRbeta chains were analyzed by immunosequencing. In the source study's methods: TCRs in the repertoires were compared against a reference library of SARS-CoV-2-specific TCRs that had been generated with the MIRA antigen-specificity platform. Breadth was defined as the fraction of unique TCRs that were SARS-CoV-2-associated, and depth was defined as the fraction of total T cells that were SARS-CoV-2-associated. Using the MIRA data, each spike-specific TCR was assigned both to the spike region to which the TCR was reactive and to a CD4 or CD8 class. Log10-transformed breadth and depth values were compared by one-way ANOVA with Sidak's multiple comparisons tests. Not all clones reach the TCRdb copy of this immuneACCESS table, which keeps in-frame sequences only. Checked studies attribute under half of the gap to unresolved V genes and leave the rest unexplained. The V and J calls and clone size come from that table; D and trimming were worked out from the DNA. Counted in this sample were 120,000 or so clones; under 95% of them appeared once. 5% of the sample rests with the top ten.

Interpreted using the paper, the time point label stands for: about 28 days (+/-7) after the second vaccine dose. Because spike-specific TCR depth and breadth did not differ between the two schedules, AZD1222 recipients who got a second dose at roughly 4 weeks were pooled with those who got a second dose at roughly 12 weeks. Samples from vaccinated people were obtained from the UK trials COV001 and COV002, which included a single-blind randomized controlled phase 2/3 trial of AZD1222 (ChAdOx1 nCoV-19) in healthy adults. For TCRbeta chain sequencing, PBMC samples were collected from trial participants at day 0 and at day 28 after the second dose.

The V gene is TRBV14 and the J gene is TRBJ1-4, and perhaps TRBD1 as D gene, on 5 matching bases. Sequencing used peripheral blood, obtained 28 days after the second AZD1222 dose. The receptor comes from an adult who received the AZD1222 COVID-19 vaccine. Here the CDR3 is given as CASSQVWGMNEKLFF. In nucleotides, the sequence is TGTGCCAGCAGCCAAGTCTGGGGCATGAATGAAAAACTGTTTTTT.